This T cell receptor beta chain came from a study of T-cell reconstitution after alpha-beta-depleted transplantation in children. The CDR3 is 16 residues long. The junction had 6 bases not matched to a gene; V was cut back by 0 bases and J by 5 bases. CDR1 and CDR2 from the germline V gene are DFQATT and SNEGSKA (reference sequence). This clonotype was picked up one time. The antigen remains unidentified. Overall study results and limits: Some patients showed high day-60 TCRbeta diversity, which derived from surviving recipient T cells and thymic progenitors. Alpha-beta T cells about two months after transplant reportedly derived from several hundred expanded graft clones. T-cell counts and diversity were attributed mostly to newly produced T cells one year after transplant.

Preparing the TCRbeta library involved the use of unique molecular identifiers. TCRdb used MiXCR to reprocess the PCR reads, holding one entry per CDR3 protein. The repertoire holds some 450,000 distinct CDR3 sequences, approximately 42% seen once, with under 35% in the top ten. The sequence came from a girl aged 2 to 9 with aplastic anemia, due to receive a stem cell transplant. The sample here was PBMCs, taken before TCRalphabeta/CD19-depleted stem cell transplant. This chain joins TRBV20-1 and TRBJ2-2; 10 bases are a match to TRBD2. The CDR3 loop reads CSARDSGTSETGELFF. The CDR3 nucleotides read TGCAGTGCTAGAGATAGTGGGACTAGCGAGACCGGGGAGCTGTTTTTT.